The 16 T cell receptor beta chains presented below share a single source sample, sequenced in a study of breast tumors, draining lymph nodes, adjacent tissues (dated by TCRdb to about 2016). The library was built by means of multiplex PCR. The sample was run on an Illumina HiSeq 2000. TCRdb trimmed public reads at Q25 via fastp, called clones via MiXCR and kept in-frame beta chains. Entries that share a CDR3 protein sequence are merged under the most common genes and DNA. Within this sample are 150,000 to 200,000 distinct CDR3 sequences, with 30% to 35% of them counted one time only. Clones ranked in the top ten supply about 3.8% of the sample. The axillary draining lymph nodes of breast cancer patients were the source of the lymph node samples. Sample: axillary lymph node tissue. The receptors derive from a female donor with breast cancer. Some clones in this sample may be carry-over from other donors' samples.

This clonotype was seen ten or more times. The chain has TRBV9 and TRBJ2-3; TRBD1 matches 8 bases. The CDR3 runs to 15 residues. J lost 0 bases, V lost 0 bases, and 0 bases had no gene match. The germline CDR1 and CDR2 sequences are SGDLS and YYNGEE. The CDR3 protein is CASSVGQGSTDTQYF. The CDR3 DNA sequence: TGTGCCAGCAGCGTAGGACAGGGGAGCACAGATACGCAGTATTTT. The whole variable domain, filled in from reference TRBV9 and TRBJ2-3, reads DSGVTQTPKHLITATGQRVTLRCSPRSGDLSVYWYQQSLDQGLQFLIQYYNGEERAKGNILERFSAQQFPDLHSELNLSSLELGDSALYFCASSVGQGSTDTQYFGPGTRLTVL.

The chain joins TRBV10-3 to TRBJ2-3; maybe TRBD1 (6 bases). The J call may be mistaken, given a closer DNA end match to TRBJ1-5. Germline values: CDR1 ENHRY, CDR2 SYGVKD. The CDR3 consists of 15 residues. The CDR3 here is CATKSGGARTDTQHF. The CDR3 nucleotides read TGTGCCACGAAGAGCGGGGGGGCCAGGACAGATACGCAGCATTTT.

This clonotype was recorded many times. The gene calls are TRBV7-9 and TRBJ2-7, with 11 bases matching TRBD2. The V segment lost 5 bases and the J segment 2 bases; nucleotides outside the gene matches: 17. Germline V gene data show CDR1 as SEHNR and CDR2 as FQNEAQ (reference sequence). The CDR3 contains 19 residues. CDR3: CASSPTPGLAAFPPYEQYF. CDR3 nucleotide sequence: TGTGCCAGCAGCCCGACACCGGGACTAGCGGCTTTTCCCCCCTACGAGCAGTACTTC. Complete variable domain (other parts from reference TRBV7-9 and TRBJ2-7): DTGVSQNPRHKITKRGQNVTFRCDPISEHNRLYWYRQTLGQGPEFLTYFQNEAQLEKSRLLSDRFSAERPKGSFSTLEIQRTEQGDSAMYLCASSPTPGLAAFPPYEQYFGPGTRLTVT.

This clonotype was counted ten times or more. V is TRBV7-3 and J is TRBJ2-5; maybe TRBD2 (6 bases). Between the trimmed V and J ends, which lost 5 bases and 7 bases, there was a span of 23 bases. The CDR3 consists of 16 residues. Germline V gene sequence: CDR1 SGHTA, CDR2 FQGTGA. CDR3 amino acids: CASSPRGGSSWGTQYF. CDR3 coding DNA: TGTGCCAGCAGCCCTCGGGGAGGCAGTTCGTGGGGGACCCAGTACTTC.

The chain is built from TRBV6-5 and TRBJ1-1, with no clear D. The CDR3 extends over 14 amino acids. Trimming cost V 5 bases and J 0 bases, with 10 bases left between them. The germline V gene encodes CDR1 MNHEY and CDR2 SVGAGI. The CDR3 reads CASSNGNMNTEAFF. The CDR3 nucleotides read TGTGCCAGCAGTAACGGGAACATGAACACTGAAGCTTTCTTT.

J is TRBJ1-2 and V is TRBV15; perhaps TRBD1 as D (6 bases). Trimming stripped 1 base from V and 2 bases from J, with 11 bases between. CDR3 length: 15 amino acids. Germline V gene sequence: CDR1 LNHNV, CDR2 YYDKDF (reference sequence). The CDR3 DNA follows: TGTGCCACCAGCAGAGGGGGGACACCGAACTATGGCTACACCTTC. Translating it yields CATSRGGTPNYGYTF.

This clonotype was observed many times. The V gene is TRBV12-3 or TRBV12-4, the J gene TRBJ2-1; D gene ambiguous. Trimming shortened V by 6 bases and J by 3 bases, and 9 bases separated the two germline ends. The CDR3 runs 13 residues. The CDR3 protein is CASSLLDYNEQFF. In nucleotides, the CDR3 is TGTGCCAGCAGCCTACTGGACTACAATGAGCAGTTCTTC.

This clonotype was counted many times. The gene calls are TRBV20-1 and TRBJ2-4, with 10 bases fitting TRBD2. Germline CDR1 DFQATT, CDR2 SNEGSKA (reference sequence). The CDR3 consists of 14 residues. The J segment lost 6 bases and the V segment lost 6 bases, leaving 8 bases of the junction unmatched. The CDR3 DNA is TGCAGTGCGCCTGAACTAGCGGGACTAAACATTCAGTACTTC. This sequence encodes CSAPELAGLNIQYF.

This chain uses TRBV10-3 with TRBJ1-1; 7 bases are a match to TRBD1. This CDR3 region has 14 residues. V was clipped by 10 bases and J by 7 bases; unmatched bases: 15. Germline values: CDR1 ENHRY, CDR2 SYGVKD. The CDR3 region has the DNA TGTGCCACCGAGACAGGGCAAGGACGGAGTGAAGCTTTCTTT. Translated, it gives CATETGQGRSEAFF.

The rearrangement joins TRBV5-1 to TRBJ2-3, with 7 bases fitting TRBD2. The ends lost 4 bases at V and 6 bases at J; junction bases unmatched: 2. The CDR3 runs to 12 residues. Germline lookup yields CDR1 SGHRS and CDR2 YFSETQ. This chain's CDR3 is CASSGGGDTQYF. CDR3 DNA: TGCGCCAGCAGCGGCGGGGGTGATACGCAGTATTTT.

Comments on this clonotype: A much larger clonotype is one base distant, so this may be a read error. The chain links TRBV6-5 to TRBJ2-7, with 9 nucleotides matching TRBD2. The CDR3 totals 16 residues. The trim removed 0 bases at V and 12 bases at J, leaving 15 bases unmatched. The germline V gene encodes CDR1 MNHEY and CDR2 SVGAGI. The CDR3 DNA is TGTGCCAGCAGTTACTCGTCGCTAGCGGGGCCTCAAAAGTCGTACTTC. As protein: CASSYSSLAGPQKSYF.

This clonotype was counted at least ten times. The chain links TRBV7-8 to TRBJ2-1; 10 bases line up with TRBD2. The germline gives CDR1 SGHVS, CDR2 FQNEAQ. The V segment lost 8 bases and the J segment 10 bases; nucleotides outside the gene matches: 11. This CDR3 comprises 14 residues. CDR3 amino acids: CASGLAGVQREQFF. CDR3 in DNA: TGTGCCAGCGGTCTAGCGGGGGTCCAGAGAGAGCAGTTCTTC.

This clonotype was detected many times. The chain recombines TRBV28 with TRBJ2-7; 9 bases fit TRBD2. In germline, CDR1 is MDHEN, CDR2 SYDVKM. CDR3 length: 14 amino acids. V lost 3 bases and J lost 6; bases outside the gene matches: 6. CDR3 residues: CASSFRGRALEQYF. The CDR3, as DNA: TGTGCCAGCAGTTTTCGCGGGAGGGCCCTCGAGCAGTACTTC.

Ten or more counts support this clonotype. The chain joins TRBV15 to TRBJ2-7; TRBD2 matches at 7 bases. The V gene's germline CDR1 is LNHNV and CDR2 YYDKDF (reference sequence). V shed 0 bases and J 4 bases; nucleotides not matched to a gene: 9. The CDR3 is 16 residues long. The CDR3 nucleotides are TGTGCCACCAGCAGAGACATAACTGGGGGAGGGTACGAGCAGTACTTC. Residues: CATSRDITGGGYEQYF. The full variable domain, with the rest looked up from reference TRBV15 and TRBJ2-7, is DAMVIQNPRYQVTQFGKPVTLSCSQTLNHNVMYWYQQKSSQAPKLLFHYYDKDFNNEADTPDNFQSRRPNTSFCFLDIRSPGLGDTAMYLCATSRDITGGGYEQYFGPGTRLTVT.

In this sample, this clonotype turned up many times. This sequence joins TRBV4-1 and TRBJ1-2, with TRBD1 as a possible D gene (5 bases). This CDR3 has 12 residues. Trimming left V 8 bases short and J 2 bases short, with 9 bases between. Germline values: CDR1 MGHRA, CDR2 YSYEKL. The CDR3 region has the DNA TGCGCCAGCGGGGGGACGAACTATGGCTACACCTTC. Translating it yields CASGGTNYGYTF.

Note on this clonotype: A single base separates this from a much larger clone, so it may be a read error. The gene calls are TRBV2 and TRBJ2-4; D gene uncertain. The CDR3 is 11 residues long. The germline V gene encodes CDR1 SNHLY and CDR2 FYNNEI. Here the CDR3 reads CASSQKNIRYF. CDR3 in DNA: TGTGCCAGCAGTCAGAAAAACATTCGGTACTTC.